This T cell receptor beta chain was profiled in a study of T cell responses to AZD1222 COVID-19 vaccine listed by TCRdb under 2021. Regarding the study in general: A total of roughly 240 trial participants underwent TCR sequencing, of whom 200 to 220 received two doses of AZD1222 and about 25 received two doses of the MenACWY control vaccine. Trial participants were enrolled by age into subgroups of 18-55, 56-69 and 70-plus years, and approximately 150, 30 and 60 TCR-sequenced participants, respectively, were included in these subgroups.

Taken from cysteine to phenylalanine, the CDR3 has 16 residues. Here the CDR3 DNA is all that survives: 48 bases in frame from base 1. V and J lose 4 bases and 7 bases, and a span of 18 bases separates them. CDR1 and CDR2 are read off the germline V gene as SGDLS and YYNGEE. Findings and caveats that apply to the study as a whole: Because no day 14 peak-response samples were available, repertoires were characterized only after the peak T cell response. The whole spike protein was spanned by vaccine-associated CD4 TCRs, and dominant responses were seen in regions 160-218 and 743-854. Conclusions about previously exposed vaccinees are limited because only 5 or 6 AZD1222 recipients were SARS-CoV-2 seropositive at baseline. A significant rise in spike-specific TCR breadth and depth was observed after two AZD1222 doses relative to day 0 and relative to MenACWY recipients. Reportedly, close to half of the unique spike-specific TCRs recognized epitopes lying outside the regions that are mutated in the B.1.351 and B.1.1.7 variants. Participants were mostly white British and included more females than males, and it was suggested by the authors that clonal diversity may have been underestimated. In the small 56-69-year group, the increase in depth fell short of significance, most likely because of low power.

This specimen's time point label, interpreted: about 28 days (+/-7) after the second vaccine dose. The sample's treatment or condition label, in plain terms: meningococcal conjugate vaccine given as trial control. Samples from vaccinated people were obtained from the UK trials COV001 and COV002, which included a single-blind randomized controlled phase 2/3 trial of AZD1222 (ChAdOx1 nCoV-19) in healthy adults. Trial participant PBMC samples were collected at day 0 and day 28 after the second dose for TCRbeta chain sequencing. Notes on this clone: The clone's antigen remains unknown. The sample holds no much larger clone one base away, and base qualities are not on file.

The CDR3 regions of human TCRbeta chains were subjected to immunosequencing. The authors processed their data as follows. TCRs in the repertoires were matched against a reference library of SARS-CoV-2-specific TCRs that had been generated with the MIRA antigen-specificity platform. Breadth meant the fraction of unique TCRs that were SARS-CoV-2-associated, whereas depth meant the fraction of total T cells that were SARS-CoV-2-associated. Each spike-specific TCR was assigned to its reactive spike region and to a CD4 or CD8 class using the MIRA data. Log10-transformed breadth and depth values were compared by one-way ANOVA with Sidak's multiple comparisons tests. This immuneACCESS table, as held by TCRdb, lists in-frame sequences with V and J called but not all clones. Of the missing ones, under half trace to an unresolved V gene in checked studies; the others have no known cause. Clone size and V and J calls were adopted from that table, with D and trimming inferred from the DNA. This sample holds more than 95,000 clones; roughly 86% were observed only once. Approximately 3% of the sample is held by the ten biggest clonotypes.

The V and J segments used are TRBV9 and TRBJ1-6, with TRBD1 as a weak D call on 5 bases. This sample comprised peripheral blood, obtained 28 days after the second dose of the MenACWY control vaccine. This TCR was recovered from an adult who received the MenACWY meningococcal vaccine as a control. The DNA sequence is TGTGCCAGCAGCATTGGGGGGGGACGAGGGAATTCACCCCTCCACTTT. Translated, it gives CASSIGGGRGNSPLHF.